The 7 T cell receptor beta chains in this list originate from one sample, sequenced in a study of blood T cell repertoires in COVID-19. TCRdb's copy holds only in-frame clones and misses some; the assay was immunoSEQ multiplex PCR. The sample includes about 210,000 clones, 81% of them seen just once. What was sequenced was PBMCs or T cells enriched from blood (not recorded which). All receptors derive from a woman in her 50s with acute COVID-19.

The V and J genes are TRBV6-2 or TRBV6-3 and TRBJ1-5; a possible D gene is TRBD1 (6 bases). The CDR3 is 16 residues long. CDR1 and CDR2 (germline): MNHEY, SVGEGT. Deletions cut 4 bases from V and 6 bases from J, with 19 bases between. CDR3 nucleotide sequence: TGTGCCAGCAGTTCCCCAAGGGGGAAGTGGGGTCAGCCCCAGCATTTT. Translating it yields CASSSPRGKWGQPQHF.

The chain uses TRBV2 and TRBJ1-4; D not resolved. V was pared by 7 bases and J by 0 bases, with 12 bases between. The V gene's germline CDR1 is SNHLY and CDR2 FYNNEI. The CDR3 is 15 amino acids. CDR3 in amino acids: CASTRRQATNEKLFF. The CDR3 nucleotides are TGTGCCAGCACCAGAAGACAAGCAACTAATGAAAAACTGTTTTTT.

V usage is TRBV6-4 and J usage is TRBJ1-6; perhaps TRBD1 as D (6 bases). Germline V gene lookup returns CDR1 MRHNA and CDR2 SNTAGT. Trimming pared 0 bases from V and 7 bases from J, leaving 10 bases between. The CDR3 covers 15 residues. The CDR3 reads CASSDSQGRNSPLHF. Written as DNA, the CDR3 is TGTGCCAGCAGTGACTCGCAGGGGCGAAATTCACCCCTCCACTTT.

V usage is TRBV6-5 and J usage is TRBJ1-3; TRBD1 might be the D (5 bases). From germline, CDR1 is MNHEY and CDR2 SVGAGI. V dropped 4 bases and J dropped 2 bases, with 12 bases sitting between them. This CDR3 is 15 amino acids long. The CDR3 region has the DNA TGTGCCAGCAGTTTAGACAGAAGCCCTGGAAACACCATATATTTT. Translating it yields CASSLDRSPGNTIYF.

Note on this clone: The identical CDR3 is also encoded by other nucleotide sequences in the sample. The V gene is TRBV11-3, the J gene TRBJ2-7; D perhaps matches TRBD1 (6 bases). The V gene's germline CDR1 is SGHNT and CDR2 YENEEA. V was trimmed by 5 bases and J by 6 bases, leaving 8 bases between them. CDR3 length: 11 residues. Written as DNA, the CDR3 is TGTGCCAGCAGCAAGGGGGTCGAGCAGTACTTC. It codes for CASSKGVEQYF.

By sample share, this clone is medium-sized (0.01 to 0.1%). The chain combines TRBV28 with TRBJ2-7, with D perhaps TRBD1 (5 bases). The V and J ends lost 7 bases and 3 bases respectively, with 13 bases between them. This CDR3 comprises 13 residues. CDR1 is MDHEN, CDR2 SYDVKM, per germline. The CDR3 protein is CASTTGHFYEQYF. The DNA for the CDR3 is TGTGCCAGCACCACTGGACATTTCTACGAGCAGTACTTC.

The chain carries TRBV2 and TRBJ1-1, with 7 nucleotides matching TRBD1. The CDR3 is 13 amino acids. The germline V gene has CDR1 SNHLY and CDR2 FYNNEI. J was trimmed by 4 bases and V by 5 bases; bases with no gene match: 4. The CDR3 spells CASSRQGLTEAFF. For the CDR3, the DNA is TGTGCCAGCAGTCGACAGGGACTCACTGAAGCTTTCTTT.